The 29 T cell receptor beta chains presented below share a single source sample, sequenced in a study of cytotoxic CD8 clonotypes in ibrutinib-treated CLL. The table came from immunoSEQ multiplex PCR; TCRdb's copy has only in-frame clones and leaves some out. The data hold 150,000 to 200,000 clones, with roughly 88% observed a single time. The sequencing used PBMCs, collected at disease progression, from a patient treated with ibrutinib. Receptors originate from a human donor with chronic lymphocytic leukemia.

The genes are TRBV27 and TRBJ1-5; 7 nucleotides align to TRBD1. The CDR3 has 15 residues. Germline values: CDR1 MNHEY, CDR2 SMNVEV (reference sequence). With V trimmed by 5 bases and J by 2 bases, 6 bases remained unmatched. CDR3 residues: CASSRDREGNQPQHF. The DNA of the CDR3 is TGTGCCAGCAGTCGCGACAGGGAGGGCAATCAGCCCCAGCATTTT.

There are a few counts of this clone. The chain uses TRBV9 and TRBJ1-1; D unclear. V shed 4 bases and J shed 1 base, with 8 bases lying between them. The germline CDR1 and CDR2 sequences are SGDLS and YYNGEE. The CDR3 totals 13 residues. The CDR3 sequence: CASSSRGNTEAFF. CDR3 nucleotide sequence: TGTGCCAGCAGCTCACGTGGGAACACTGAAGCTTTCTTT.

The V call is TRBV4-3, the J call TRBJ1-3; D unclear. The CDR3 covers 15 residues. Germline values: CDR1 LGHNA, CDR2 YSLEER. Trimming stripped 2 bases from V and 0 bases from J, with 8 bases between. The CDR3 protein is CASSQSPNSGNTIYF. The CDR3 bases are TGCGCCAGCAGCCAATCCCCGAACTCTGGAAACACCATATATTTT.

With regard to this clone: Its ends do not fully match the called genes, so a read error is possible. The DNA for the CDR3 is TGTGCTAGCAGCCCAATGGGGGGTTCTACTGAAGCTTTCTTT. The encoded protein is CASSPMGGSTEAFF. The V and J genes are TRBV7-7 and TRBJ1-1; tentatively, D is TRBD1 (5 bases). This CDR3 has 14 amino acids. The germline V gene encodes CDR1 SSHAT and CDR2 FNYEAQ (reference sequence).

The V call is TRBV7-6, the J call TRBJ2-2; unclear D gene. Per germline, CDR1 SGHVS and CDR2 FNYEAQ. V was cut by 1 base and J by 6 bases, with 12 bases left in between. The CDR3 consists of 15 residues. DNA for the CDR3: TGTGCCAGCAGCTTAGGCGGCCAGAGCGCCGGGGAGCTGTTTTTT. Encoded protein: CASSLGGQSAGELFF.

The gene calls are TRBV6-5 and TRBJ1-2; TRBD1 agrees at 7 bases. Per germline, CDR1 MNHEY and CDR2 SVGAGI. The CDR3 covers 14 residues. The trim removed 7 bases at V and 5 bases at J, leaving 10 bases unmatched. The CDR3 coding sequence is TGTGCCAGCACCGTACAGGGGCGAGATTATGGCTACACCTTC. This codes for CASTVQGRDYGYTF.

This clone has a single count. V and J are TRBV28 and TRBJ1-5; 7 bases match TRBD1. Germline V CDR1 and CDR2: MDHEN, SYDVKM. This CDR3 is built from 17 residues. The trim removed 6 bases at V and 3 bases at J, leaving 14 bases unmatched. The CDR3 loop is CASRPRGAQRLNQPQHF. In DNA form, the CDR3 reads TGTGCCAGCAGACCCAGGGGGGCGCAGAGGCTCAATCAGCCCCAGCATTTT. The entire variable domain, with the rest obtained from reference TRBV28 and TRBJ1-5, is as follows: DVKVTQSSRYLVKRTGEKVFLECVQDMDHENMFWYRQDPGLGLRLIYFSYDVKMKEKGDIPEGYSVSREKKERFSLILESASTNQTSMYLCASRPRGAQRLNQPQHFGDGTRLSIL.

V gene TRBV18 combines with J gene TRBJ1-2, with TRBD1 matching 7 bases. The V gene's germline CDR1 is KGHSH and CDR2 LQKENI. The CDR3 has 13 residues. V lost 6 bases to trimming and J lost 3 bases; unmatched junction nucleotides: 4. The CDR3 sequence is CASSQQGYYGYTF. The CDR3, as DNA: TGTGCCAGCTCGCAACAGGGGTACTATGGCTACACCTTC.

V gene TRBV4-3 combines with J gene TRBJ1-1; D gene unclear. This CDR3 spans 15 amino acids. V gave up 3 bases and J gave up 5 bases, with 16 bases separating them. Germline V lookup: CDR1 LGHNA, CDR2 YSLEER. The CDR3 here is CASSHGLFLGTEAFF. In DNA form, the CDR3 reads TGCGCCAGCAGCCATGGACTTTTCTTGGGTACTGAAGCTTTCTTT.

The chain employs TRBV9 and TRBJ2-1, with 7 bases that match TRBD2. V shed 5 bases, J shed 5 bases, and the junction held 4 bases outside the gene matches. This CDR3 spans 13 amino acids. The germline V gene encodes CDR1 SGDLS and CDR2 YYNGEE. CDR3 sequence: CASSPTSHNEQFF. CDR3 in DNA: TGTGCCAGCAGTCCGACTAGCCACAATGAGCAGTTCTTC.

The V gene is TRBV2, the J gene TRBJ1-1; D not certain. The CDR3 sequence is 13 residues long. The germline CDR1 and CDR2 sequences are SNHLY and FYNNEI. Trimming shortened V by 8 bases and J by 2 bases, and 12 bases separated the two germline ends. The CDR3 region has the DNA TGTGCCAGCGATGGAGCCGGTAACACTGAAGCTTTCTTT. This gives the protein CASDGAGNTEAFF.

This sequence joins TRBV5-6 and TRBJ2-7; D is perhaps TRBD1 or TRBD2 (6 bases each). With 4 bases removed from V and 5 bases from J, the gap between germline ends came to 10 bases. The CDR3 is 12 residues long. CDR1 SGHDT and CDR2 YYEEEE come from the germline V gene. This CDR3 is CASSPGGDEQYF. The DNA of the CDR3 is TGTGCCAGCAGCCCCGGGGGCGACGAGCAGTACTTC.

The chain is built from TRBV5-8 and TRBJ2-4, with TRBD2 matching over 13 bases. The CDR3 loop spans 16 amino acids. The V segment lost 2 bases and the J segment 6 bases; nucleotides outside the gene matches: 5. Germline lookup yields CDR1 SGHTS and CDR2 YDEGEE. CDR3 loop: CASSFGLAGVGNIQYF. Here the CDR3 DNA reads TGTGCCAGCAGCTTCGGACTAGCGGGGGTGGGAAACATTCAGTACTTC.

The chain's CDR3 is CASSSAQDTQYF. CDR3 DNA: TGTGCCAGCAGCTCGGCTCAAGATACGCAGTATTTT. V and J are TRBV7-2 and TRBJ2-3; no clear D gene. Trimming left V 4 bases short and J 5 bases short, with 7 bases between. The CDR3 is 12 amino acids. In germline, CDR1 is SGHTA, CDR2 FQGNSA.

Ten or more counts support this clone. The chain has TRBV28 and TRBJ2-7; no firm D call. CDR3 size: 11 residues. In germline, CDR1 is MDHEN, CDR2 SYDVKM. The V end was cut by 8 bases, the J end by 4 bases, with 9 bases between. CDR3 nucleotide sequence: TGTGCCAGCGTTGAAGGGTACGAGCAGTACTTC. Translating it yields CASVEGYEQYF.

A few counts support this clone. The chain recombines TRBV5-1 with TRBJ2-2; possibly TRBD1 or TRBD2 for D (5 bases each). Germline-derived CDR1 and CDR2 are SGHRS and YFSETQ. Trimming removed 5 bases from V and 4 bases from J, with 9 bases in between. The CDR3 length is 13 residues. As DNA, the CDR3 is TGCGCCAGCAGTTGGGACGGCACCGGGGAGCTGTTTTTT. Protein sequence: CASSWDGTGELFF.

The genes are TRBV4-3 and TRBJ2-1, with D uncertain. Germline V CDR1 and CDR2: LGHNA, YSLEER. This CDR3 region has 16 residues. Trimming pared 0 bases from V and 7 bases from J, leaving 16 bases between. The CDR3 protein is CASSQELGYDANEQFF. CDR3 DNA sequence: TGCGCCAGCAGCCAAGAGCTGGGGTATGACGCGAATGAGCAGTTCTTC.

J is TRBJ2-5 and V is TRBV6-5; 10 nucleotides line up with TRBD1. With the DNA end fitting TRBJ2-7 better, the J assignment may be wrong. CDR3 size: 14 residues. Germline V gene sequence: CDR1 MNHEY, CDR2 SVGAGI. The CDR3 protein is CASSLDRGRGEQYF. The CDR3 nucleotides read TGTGCCAGCAGTCTCGACAGGGGGCGCGGCGAGCAGTACTTC.

The V gene is TRBV7-8, the J gene TRBJ2-4; 9 positions agree with TRBD1. The CDR3 has 20 amino acids. CDR1 SGHVS and CDR2 FQNEAQ come from the germline V gene. V lost 5 bases, J lost 2 bases, and 19 bases stayed unmatched. The CDR3 spells CASSLRKKTTGGETKNIQYF. CDR3 bases: TGTGCCAGCAGCCTTAGAAAGAAAACTACAGGGGGCGAGACCAAAAACATTCAGTACTTC.

This clone was detected only once. This rearrangement joins TRBV7-2 to TRBJ2-3, with D uncertain. This CDR3 region has 14 residues. V lost 7 bases and J 2 bases, leaving 13 bases between the germline ends. Germline V gives CDR1 SGHTA, CDR2 FQGNSA. The CDR3 is CASTPTKYTDTQYF. CDR3 bases: TGTGCCAGCACCCCCACGAAATACACAGATACGCAGTATTTT.

This clone was observed a single time. V is TRBV6-1 and J is TRBJ2-2; D unclear. This CDR3 region has 13 residues. V shed 8 bases and J shed 5 bases, with 12 bases lying between them. CDR1 is MNHNS and CDR2 is SASEGT in the germline V gene. The CDR3 coding sequence is TGTGCCAGCGACCCAGGCGGTACCGGGGAGCTGTTTTTT. As protein: CASDPGGTGELFF.

The chain employs TRBV5-4 and TRBJ1-1, with no clear D. The ends were cut back, 4 bases at V and 2 bases at J, with 6 bases in the middle. The V gene's germline CDR1 is SGHNT and CDR2 YYREEE (reference sequence). The CDR3 consists of 12 residues. CDR3 loop: CASSLINTEAFF. Here the CDR3 DNA reads TGTGCCAGCAGCCTCATCAACACTGAAGCTTTCTTT.

The chain uses TRBV7-6 and TRBJ1-1, with 8 bases that match TRBD1. The CDR3 spans 14 residues. V was clipped by 5 bases and J by 7 bases; unmatched bases: 9. CDR1 and CDR2 (germline): SGHVS, FNYEAQ. The CDR3 loop reads CASSLQGALSEAFF. CDR3 DNA sequence: TGTGCCAGCAGCCTCCAGGGGGCGTTAAGTGAAGCTTTCTTT.

On this clone itself: This specimen includes other DNA sequences encoding the same CDR3. The chain links TRBV11-2 to TRBJ2-3; D is unclear. Trimming cost V 1 base and J 2 bases, with 10 bases left between them. Germline loops: CDR1 SGHAT, CDR2 FQNNGV. This CDR3 region has 15 residues. The DNA for the CDR3 is TGTGCCAGCAGCTTAGGCGGACGGAACACAGATACGCAGTATTTT. It is translated as CASSLGGRNTDTQYF.

This rearrangement joins TRBV30 to TRBJ2-7, with TRBD1 identical over 8 bases. Germline-derived CDR1 and CDR2 are GTSNPN and SVGIG (reference sequence). The CDR3 loop spans 13 amino acids. V was clipped by 0 bases and J by 4 bases; unmatched bases: 2. CDR3 in DNA: TGTGCCTGGAGTGTACGGACAGGGTACGAGCAGTACTTC. Translation: CAWSVRTGYEQYF.

This clone was seen only once. The CDR3 nucleotides read TGTGCCAGCAGCCTCGGGACAGGGGGACTAGGCCAGCCCCAGCATTTT. Protein: CASSLGTGGLGQPQHF. V and J are TRBV9 and TRBJ1-5; 11 positions match TRBD1. Germline trimming cut 4 bases from V and 7 bases from J; bases unmatched to any gene: 10. The CDR3 covers 16 residues. From germline, CDR1 is SGDLS and CDR2 YYNGEE.

The CDR3 reads CASSEVVWAGYSNQPQHF. DNA for the CDR3: TGTGCCAGCAGTGAAGTCGTTTGGGCAGGGTATAGCAATCAGCCCCAGCATTTT. The chain recombines TRBV6-1 with TRBJ1-5, with D perhaps matching TRBD1 (5 bases). Trimming removed 1 base at V and 0 bases at J, with 16 bases between. This CDR3 has 18 residues. Per the germline V gene, CDR1 is MNHNS and CDR2 is SASEGT.

V is TRBV5-8 and J is TRBJ1-1; D may be TRBD1 (6 bases). The CDR3 has 16 amino acids. The germline CDR1 and CDR2 sequences are SGHTS and YDEGEE. V dropped 0 bases and J dropped 1 base, with 13 bases sitting between them. The CDR3 nucleotides read TGTGCCAGCAGCTTGGTGACAGGCCCCGCGAACACTGAAGCTTTCTTT. Amino acids: CASSLVTGPANTEAFF.

This clone was picked up a small number of times. The genes are TRBV4-3 and TRBJ1-1, with D possibly matching TRBD1 (5 bases). Germline assignment: CDR1 LGHNA and CDR2 YSLEER. Trimming pared 4 bases from V and 9 bases from J, leaving 12 bases between. The CDR3 covers 12 residues. CDR3: CASSLPWGKAFF. The CDR3, as DNA: TGCGCCAGCAGCCTACCCTGGGGGAAAGCTTTCTTT.